Given below is one TCR beta chain in context. Its antigen remains undetermined. Base qualities were left out, and no much larger clone turns up one base away. Its CDR3 holds 13 amino acids, cysteine through phenylalanine. The sequence is cut down to CDR3 DNA, 39 bases in frame from base 1. CDR1 and CDR2, per the germline V gene (reference sequence), are LNHDA and SQIVND. Trimming removed 6 bases from V and 1 base from J, leaving 10 bases between the germline ends. The data stem from a study of yellow fever vaccine responses in identical twins (dated by TCRdb to 2017 to 2018). Notes on the research overall: In identical twins, the study followed T cell clones that responded to the vaccine with precision.

Library creation used RT-PCR. The instrument given in TCRdb is Illumina HiSeq 2500. In TCRdb, the public reads were trimmed at Q25 with fastp and aligned with MiXCR, with productive beta chains retained. Each CDR3 protein gets just one entry, which takes the most common genes and DNA from the rows behind it. The sample profile shows about 17,000 distinct CDR3 sequences; 65% to 75% of them were found once. The ten top clones hold roughly 2.2% of the sample. Broad study findings and their caveats: The authors reported that the T cell response to vaccination in identical twins appeared partly convergent and partly personalized.

The rearranged chain carries TRBV19 and TRBJ2-7, with the D gene not confidently named. This TCR derives from a woman under 30 who received the yellow fever vaccine. Donor details come from another sample of the same person, matched by shared clones. The material sequenced was T cells from blood (PBMCs), unsorted or a sorted subset (not recorded which), taken before or after yellow fever vaccination (not recorded which). The CDR3 region has the sequence CASSTQVSYEQYF. The DNA sequence is given as TGTGCCAGTAGCACCCAGGTTTCCTACGAGCAGTACTTC.